This T cell receptor (beta chain) is drawn from a study of T-cell reconstitution after alpha-beta-depleted transplantation in children. Study-level findings and limits: One year post-transplant, T-cell counts and diversity were largely derived from T cells produced anew. Recipient T cells and thymic progenitors that survived were the source of the high TCRbeta diversity seen at day 60 in some patients.

Comments on this clonotype: No antigen is known for it.

Germline V gene lookup returns CDR1 DFQATT and CDR2 SNEGSKA (reference sequence). The ends were cut back, 5 bases at V and 6 bases at J, with 7 bases in the middle. This CDR3 has 11 amino acids. Researchers prepared the TCRbeta library using unique molecular identifiers, the study reports. TCRdb reprocessed the PCR reads via MiXCR and lists one record per CDR3 protein. The table records roughly 400,000 distinct CDR3 sequences, around two fifths of them present only once. This receptor was taken from a girl aged 2 to 9 with aplastic anemia, due to receive a stem cell transplant. The J gene is TRBJ2-2, the V gene TRBV20-1; no clear D. Here the sequenced sample was PBMCs, taken before TCRalphabeta/CD19-depleted stem cell transplant. In nucleotides, the CDR3 is TGCAGTGCTCTTATTTCCGGGGAGCTGTTTTTT. This translates into CSALISGELFF.